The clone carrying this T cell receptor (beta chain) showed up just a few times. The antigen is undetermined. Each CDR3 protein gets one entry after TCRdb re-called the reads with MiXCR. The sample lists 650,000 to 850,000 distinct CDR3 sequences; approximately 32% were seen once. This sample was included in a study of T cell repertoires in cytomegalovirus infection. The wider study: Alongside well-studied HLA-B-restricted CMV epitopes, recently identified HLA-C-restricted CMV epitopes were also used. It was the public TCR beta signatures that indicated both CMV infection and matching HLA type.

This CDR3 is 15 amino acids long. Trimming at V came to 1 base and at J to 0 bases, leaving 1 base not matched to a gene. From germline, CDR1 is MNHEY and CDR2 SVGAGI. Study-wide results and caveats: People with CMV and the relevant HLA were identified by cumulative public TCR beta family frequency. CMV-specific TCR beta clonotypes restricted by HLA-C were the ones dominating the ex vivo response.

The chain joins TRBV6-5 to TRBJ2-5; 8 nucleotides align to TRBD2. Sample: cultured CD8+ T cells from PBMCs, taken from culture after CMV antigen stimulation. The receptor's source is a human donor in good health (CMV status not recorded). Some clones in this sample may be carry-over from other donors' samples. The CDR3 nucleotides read TGTGCCAGCAGTTACTGGCGGGGGGACCAAGAGACCCAGTACTTC. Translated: CASSYWRGDQETQYF.